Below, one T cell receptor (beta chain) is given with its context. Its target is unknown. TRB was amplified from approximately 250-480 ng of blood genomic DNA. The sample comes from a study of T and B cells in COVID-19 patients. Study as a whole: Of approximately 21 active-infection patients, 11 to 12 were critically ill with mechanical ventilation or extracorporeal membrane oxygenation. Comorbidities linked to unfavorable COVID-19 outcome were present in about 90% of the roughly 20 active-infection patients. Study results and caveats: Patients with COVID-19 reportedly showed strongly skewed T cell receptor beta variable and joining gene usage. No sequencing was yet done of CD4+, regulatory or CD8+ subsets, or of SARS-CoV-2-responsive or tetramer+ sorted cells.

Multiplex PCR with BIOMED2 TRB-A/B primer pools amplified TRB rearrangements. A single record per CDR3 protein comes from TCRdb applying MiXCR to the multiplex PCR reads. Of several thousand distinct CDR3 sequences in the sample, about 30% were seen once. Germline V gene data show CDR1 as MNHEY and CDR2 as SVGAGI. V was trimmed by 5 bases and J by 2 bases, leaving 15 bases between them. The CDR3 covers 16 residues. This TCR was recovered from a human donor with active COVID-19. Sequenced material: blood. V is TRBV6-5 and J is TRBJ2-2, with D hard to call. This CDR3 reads CASSGWPARNTGELFF. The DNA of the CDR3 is TGTGCCAGCAGTGGCTGGCCCGCTAGAAACACCGGGGAGCTGTTTTTT.